This TCR beta chain was recovered during a study of blood T cell repertoires in COVID-19. Whole-study context: Some COVID-19 samples were acute and others convalescent; all came from the United States, Italy and Spain. PBMCs, B-cell-depleted T cells, or T cells were the source of the cDNA or gDNA that made up the material.

As processed by the authors: Counts of nucleated cells, estimated from reference gene primer amplification, were obtained. TCRdb's copy holds only in-frame clones and misses some; the assay was immunoSEQ multiplex PCR. D and trimming come from the DNA, and the V and J calls and clone size come from that table. The sample consists of under 130,000 clones, 88% of them appearing once. There are 16 residues in the CDR3. Trimming cost V 6 bases and J 0 bases, with 15 bases left between them. Germline CDR1 reads MNHEY; CDR2 reads SMNVEV (reference sequence). The material sequenced was peripheral blood. The V and J genes are TRBV27 and TRBJ1-5; D is perhaps TRBD1 (6 bases). The receptor was derived from a human donor in a cohort sampled during active COVID-19. The CDR3 sequence is CASSKSGTLSNQPQHF. The DNA of the CDR3 is TGTGCCAGCAGCAAGTCCGGGACACTTAGCAATCAGCCCCAGCATTTT.